The TCR beta chain described here comes from a study of T cells after yellow fever vaccination. The study's findings and limits: One caveat is that FACS-sorted repertoires could contain abundant clonotypes contaminating from the bulk population. Only a small proportion of the clonotypes turned up in both the CD4 and the CD8 compartments, likely arising from convergent recombination. Post-booster repertoires contained most primary-vaccination clones again (around 96% CD4, over 70% CD8).

Comment on this clonotype: The antigen remains undetermined.

The CDR3 totals 15 residues. The germline gives CDR1 LGHDT, CDR2 YNNKEL (reference sequence). Trimming left V 0 bases short and J 3 bases short, with 12 bases between. TCRdb processed the 5' RACE reads anew with MiXCR; each CDR3 protein has one entry. The repertoire holds about 130,000 distinct CDR3 sequences, with more than 6% as singletons. The material sequenced was CD4+ T cells sorted from PBMCs, taken roughly 10 days after the first yellow fever vaccination. This rearrangement joins TRBV3-1 to TRBJ2-7, with a possible D match to TRBD2 (5 bases). The sequence came from a man in his late teens or twenties who received the YFV17D yellow fever vaccine. The CDR3 spells CASSQERGWSYEQYF. As DNA, the CDR3 is TGTGCCAGCAGCCAAGAAAGAGGGTGGAGCTACGAGCAGTACTTC.